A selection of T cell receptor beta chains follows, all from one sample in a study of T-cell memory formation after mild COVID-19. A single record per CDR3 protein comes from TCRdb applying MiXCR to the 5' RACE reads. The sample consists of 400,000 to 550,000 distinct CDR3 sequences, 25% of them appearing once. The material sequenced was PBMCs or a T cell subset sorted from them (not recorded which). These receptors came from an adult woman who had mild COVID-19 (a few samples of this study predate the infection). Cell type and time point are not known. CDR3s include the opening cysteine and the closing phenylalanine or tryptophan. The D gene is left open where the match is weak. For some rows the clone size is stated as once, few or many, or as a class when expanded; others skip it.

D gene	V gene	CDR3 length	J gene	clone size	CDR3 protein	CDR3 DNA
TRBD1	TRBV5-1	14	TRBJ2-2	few	CASSQGQTTGELFF	TGCGCCAGCAGCCAGGGACAGACTACCGGGGAGCTGTTTTTT
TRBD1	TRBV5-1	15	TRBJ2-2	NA	CASSPNTGDTGELFF	TGCGCCAGCAGCCCTAACACAGGGGACACCGGGGAGCTGTTTTTT
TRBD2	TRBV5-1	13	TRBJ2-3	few	CASSMGRADTQYF	TGCGCCAGCAGCATGGGGAGGGCAGATACGCAGTATTTT
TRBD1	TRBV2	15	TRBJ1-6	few	CASMMGQGANSPLHF	TGTGCCAGCATGATGGGACAGGGGGCGAATTCACCCCTCCACTTT
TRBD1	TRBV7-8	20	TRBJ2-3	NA	CASSFAGGEPGQGERDTQYF	TGTGCCAGCAGCTTCGCTGGGGGGGAACCGGGACAGGGAGAGAGAGATACGCAGTATTTT
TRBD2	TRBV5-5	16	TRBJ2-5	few	CASSPLAGGPGETQYF	TGTGCCAGCAGCCCCCTAGCGGGAGGGCCAGGGGAGACCCAGTACTTC
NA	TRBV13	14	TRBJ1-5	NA	CASSLGVVNQPQHF	TGTGCCAGCAGCTTAGGGGTCGTAAATCAGCCCCAGCATTTT
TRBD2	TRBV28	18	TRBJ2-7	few	CASSSISLSGGLAYEQYF	TGTGCCAGCAGTTCGATATCCCTTAGCGGGGGGCTTGCCTACGAGCAGTACTTC
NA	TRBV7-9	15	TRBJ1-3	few	CASSLAHSGGNTIYF	TGTGCCAGCAGCTTAGCTCACTCCGGCGGAAACACCATATATTTT
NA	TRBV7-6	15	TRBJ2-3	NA	CASSSEAANTDTQYF	TGTGCCAGCAGCTCTGAAGCGGCGAACACAGATACGCAGTATTTT
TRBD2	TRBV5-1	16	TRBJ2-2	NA	CASSVLGLAITGELFF	TGCGCCAGCAGCGTTCTGGGACTAGCTATCACCGGGGAGCTGTTTTTT
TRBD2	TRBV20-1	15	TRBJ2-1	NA	CSASPLAGVDNEQFF	TGCAGTGCTTCTCCCCTAGCGGGGGTAGACAATGAGCAGTTCTTC
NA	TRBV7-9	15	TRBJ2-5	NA	CASSYPGGRKETQYF	TGTGCCAGCAGCTACCCAGGCGGCCGTAAAGAGACCCAGTACTTC
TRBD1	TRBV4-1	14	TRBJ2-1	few	CASRGTGGRNEQFF	TGCGCCAGTAGAGGGACAGGGGGTAGAAATGAGCAGTTCTTC
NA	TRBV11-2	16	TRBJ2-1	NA	CASSPGQRPSYNEQFF	TGTGCCAGCAGCCCAGGGCAGCGGCCCTCCTACAATGAGCAGTTCTTC
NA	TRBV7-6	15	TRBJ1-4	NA	CASSRGLEKNEKLFF	TGTGCCAGCAGCCGGGGTTTAGAAAAGAATGAAAAACTGTTTTTT
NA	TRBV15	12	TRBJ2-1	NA	CATSKHDNEQFF	TGTGCCACCAGCAAGCACGACAATGAGCAGTTCTTC
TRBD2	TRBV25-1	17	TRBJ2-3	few	CASSARLAGGPTDTQYF	TGTGCCAGCAGTGCCAGACTAGCGGGAGGGCCGACAGATACGCAGTATTTT
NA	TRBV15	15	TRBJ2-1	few	CATSREQGRPNEQFF	TGTGCCACCAGCAGAGAACAGGGCCGCCCCAATGAGCAGTTCTTC
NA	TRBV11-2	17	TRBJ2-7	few	CASSFGYHRAQSYEQYF	TGTGCCAGCAGCTTTGGCTACCATAGGGCTCAGTCCTACGAGCAGTACTTC
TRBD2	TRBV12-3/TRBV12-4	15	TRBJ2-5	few	CASSLSGTSSETQYF	TGTGCCAGCAGTTTATCAGGGACTAGCTCAGAGACCCAGTACTTC
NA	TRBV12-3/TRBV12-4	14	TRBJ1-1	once	CASSTGTTGPEAFF	TGTGCCAGCAGTACCGGGACAACCGGTCCTGAAGCTTTCTTT
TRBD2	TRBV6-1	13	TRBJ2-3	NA	CASGTAGGDTQYF	TGTGCCAGCGGGACAGCGGGGGGAGATACGCAGTATTTT
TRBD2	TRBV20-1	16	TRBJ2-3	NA	CSASWGLDSSTDTQYF	TGCAGTGCTAGCTGGGGACTAGACTCTAGCACAGATACGCAGTATTTT
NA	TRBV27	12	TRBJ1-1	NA	CASSLPGTVAFF	TGTGCCAGCAGTTTACCGGGAACAGTAGCTTTCTTT
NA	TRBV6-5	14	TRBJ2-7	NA	CASVRGPPFYEQYF	TGTGCCAGCGTGAGGGGACCCCCCTTTTACGAGCAGTACTTC
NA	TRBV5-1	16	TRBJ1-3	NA	CASSSAGIVSGNTIYF	TGCGCCAGCAGCTCGGCAGGGATAGTCTCTGGAAACACCATATATTTT
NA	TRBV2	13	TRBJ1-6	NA	CATAGARGSPLHF	TGTGCCACCGCGGGAGCCCGGGGTTCACCCCTCCACTTT
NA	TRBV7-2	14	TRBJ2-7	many	CASSLNGVYYEQYF	TGTGCCAGCAGCTTAAACGGGGTGTACTACGAGCAGTACTTC
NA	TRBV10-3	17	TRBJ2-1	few	CAISEQRPGTLQGEQFF	TGTGCCATCAGTGAGCAACGCCCCGGGACTCTACAGGGTGAGCAGTTCTTC
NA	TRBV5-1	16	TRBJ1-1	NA	CASSAQTSGPNTEAFF	TGCGCCAGCAGCGCCCAAACATCAGGGCCAAACACTGAAGCTTTCTTT